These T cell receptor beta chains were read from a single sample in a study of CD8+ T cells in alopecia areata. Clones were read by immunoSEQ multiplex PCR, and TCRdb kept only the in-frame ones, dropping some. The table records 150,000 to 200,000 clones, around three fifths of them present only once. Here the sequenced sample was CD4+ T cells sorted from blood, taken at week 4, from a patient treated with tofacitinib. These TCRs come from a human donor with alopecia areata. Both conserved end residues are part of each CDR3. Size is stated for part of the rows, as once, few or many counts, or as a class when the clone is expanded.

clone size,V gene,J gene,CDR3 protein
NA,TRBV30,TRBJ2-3,CACPLGIDTQYF
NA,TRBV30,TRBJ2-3,CAWSDRVIDTQYF
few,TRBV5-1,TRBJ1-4,CASSWGASNEKLFF
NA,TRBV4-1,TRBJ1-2,CASSDQTFYGYTF
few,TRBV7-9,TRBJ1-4,CASSLATPADEKLFF
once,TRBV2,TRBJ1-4,CASTRATNEKLFF
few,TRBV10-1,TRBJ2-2,CASKRDSTATGELFF
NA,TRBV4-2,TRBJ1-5,CASSQDQGADNQPQHF
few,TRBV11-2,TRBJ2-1,CASSLEGQGALGSYNEQFF
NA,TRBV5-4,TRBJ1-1,CASSSRGSTEAFF
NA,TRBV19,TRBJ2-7,CASSASGTQHSYEQYF
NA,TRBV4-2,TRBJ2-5,CASSLQTGTSGGETQYF
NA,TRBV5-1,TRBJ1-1,CASSFNGQGVTEAFF
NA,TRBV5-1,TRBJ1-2,CASSLTGLANYGYTF
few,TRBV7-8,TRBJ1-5,CASSLVGQLNSNQPQHF